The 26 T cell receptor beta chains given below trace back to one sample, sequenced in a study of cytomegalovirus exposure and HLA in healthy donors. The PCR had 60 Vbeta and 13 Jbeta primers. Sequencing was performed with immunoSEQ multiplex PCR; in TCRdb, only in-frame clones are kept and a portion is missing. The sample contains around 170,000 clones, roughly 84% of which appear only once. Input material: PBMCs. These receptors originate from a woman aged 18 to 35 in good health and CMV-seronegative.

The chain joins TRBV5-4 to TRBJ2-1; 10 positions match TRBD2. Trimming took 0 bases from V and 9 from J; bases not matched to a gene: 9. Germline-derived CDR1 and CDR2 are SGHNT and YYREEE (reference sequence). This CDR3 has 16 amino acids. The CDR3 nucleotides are TGTGCCAGCAGCTTGGGCTCTAGCGGGGGTTCGAGTGAGCAGTTCTTC. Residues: CASSLGSSGGSSEQFF. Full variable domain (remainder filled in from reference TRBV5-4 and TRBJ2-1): ETGVTQSPTHLIKTRGQQVTLRCSSQSGHNTVSWYQQALGQGPQFIFQYYREEENGRGNFPPRFSGLQFPNYSSELNVNALELDDSALYLCASSLGSSGGSSEQFFGPGTRLTVL.

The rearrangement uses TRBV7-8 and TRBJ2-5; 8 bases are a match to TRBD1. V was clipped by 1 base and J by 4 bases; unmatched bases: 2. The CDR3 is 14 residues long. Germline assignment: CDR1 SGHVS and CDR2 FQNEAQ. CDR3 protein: CASSLDRGRETQYF. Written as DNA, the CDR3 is TGTGCCAGCAGCTTAGACAGGGGGAGAGAGACCCAGTACTTC. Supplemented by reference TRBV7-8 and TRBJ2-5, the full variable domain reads GAGVSQSPRYKVAKRGQDVALRCDPISGHVSLFWYQQALGQGPEFLTYFQNEAQLDKSGLPSDRFFAERPEGSVSTLKIQRTQQEDSAVYLCASSLDRGRETQYFGPGTRLLVL.

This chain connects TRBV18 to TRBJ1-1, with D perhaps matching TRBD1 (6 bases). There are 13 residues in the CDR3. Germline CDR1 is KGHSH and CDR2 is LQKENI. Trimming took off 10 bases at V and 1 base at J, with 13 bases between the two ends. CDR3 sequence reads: CATTTGRNTEAFF. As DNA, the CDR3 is TGTGCCACCACCACAGGGAGGAACACTGAAGCTTTCTTT.

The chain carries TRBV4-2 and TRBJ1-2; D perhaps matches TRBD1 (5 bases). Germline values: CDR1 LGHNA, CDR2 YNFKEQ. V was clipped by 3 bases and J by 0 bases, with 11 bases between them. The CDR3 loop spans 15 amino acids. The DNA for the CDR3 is TGTGCCAGCAGCCATGGGGCGCTTTCTAACTATGGCTACACCTTC. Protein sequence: CASSHGALSNYGYTF.

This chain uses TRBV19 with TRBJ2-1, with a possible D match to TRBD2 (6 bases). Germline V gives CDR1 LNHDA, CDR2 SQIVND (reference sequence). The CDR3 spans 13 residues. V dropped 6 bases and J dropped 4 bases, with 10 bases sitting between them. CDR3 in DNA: TGTGCCAGTAGCCGCGGACTATACAATGAGCAGTTCTTC. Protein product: CASSRGLYNEQFF.

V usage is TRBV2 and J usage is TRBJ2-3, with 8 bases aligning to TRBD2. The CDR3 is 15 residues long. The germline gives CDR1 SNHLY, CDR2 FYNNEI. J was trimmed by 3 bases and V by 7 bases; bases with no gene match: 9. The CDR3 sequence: CASTRRRGDTDTQYF. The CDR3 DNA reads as TGTGCCAGCACTCGGAGGCGGGGGGATACAGATACGCAGTATTTT.

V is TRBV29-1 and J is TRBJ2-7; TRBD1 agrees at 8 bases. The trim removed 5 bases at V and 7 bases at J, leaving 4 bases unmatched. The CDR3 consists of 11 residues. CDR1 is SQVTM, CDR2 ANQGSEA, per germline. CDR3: CSVRTGREQYF. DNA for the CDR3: TGCAGCGTTAGGACAGGGAGAGAGCAGTACTTC.

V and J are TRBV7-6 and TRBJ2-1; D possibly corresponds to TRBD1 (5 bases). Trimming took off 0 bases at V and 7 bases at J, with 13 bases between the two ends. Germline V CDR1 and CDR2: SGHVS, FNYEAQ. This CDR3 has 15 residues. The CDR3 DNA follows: TGTGCCAGCAGCTTAGCATCAGGGTTGAGGAATGAGCAGTTCTTC. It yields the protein CASSLASGLRNEQFF.

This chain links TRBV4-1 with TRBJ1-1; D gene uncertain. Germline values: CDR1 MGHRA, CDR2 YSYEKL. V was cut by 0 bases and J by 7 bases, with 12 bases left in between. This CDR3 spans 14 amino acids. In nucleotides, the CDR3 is TGCGCCAGCAGCCAAGAGGCCAGTCTTGGTGAAGCTTTCTTT. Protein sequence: CASSQEASLGEAFF.

The CDR3 loop is CASGGTMNTEAFF. The CDR3 DNA reads TGTGCCAGCGGCGGGACCATGAACACTGAAGCTTTCTTT. The V gene is TRBV5-5, the J gene TRBJ1-1, with a tentative D call TRBD1 (5 bases). Trimming left V 7 bases short and J 0 bases short, with 10 bases between. The germline V gene encodes CDR1 SGHKS and CDR2 YYEKEE (reference sequence). The CDR3 extends over 13 amino acids.

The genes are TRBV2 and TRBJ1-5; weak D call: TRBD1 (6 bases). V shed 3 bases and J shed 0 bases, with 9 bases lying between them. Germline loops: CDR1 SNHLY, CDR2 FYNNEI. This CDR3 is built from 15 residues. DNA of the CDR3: TGTGCCAGCAGTGAGGGGACAACTAGCAATCAGCCCCAGCATTTT. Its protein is CASSEGTTSNQPQHF.

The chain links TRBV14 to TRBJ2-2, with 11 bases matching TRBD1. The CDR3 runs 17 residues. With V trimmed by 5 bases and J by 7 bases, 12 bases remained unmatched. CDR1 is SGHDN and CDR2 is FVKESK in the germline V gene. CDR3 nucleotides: TGTGCCAGCAGCTTGGACAGGGGGCCGTTGGTTGACGGGGAGCTGTTTTTT. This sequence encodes CASSLDRGPLVDGELFF.

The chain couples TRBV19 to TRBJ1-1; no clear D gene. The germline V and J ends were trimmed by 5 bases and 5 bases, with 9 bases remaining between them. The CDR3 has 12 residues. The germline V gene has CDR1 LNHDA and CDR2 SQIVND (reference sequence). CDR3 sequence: CASSRRGTEAFF. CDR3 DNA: TGTGCCAGTAGTCGGCGGGGAACTGAAGCTTTCTTT.

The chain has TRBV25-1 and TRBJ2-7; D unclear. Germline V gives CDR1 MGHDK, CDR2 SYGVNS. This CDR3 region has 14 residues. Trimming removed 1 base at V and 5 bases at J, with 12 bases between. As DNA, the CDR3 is TGTGCCAGCAGTGAATTGTCAGTGGTACACGAGCAGTACTTC. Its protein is CASSELSVVHEQYF.

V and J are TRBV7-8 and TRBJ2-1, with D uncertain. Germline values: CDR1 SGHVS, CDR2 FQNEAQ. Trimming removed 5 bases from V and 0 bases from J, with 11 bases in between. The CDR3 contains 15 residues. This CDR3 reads CASSLTEDSYNEQFF. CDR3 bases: TGTGCCAGCAGCCTTACAGAAGACTCCTACAATGAGCAGTTCTTC.

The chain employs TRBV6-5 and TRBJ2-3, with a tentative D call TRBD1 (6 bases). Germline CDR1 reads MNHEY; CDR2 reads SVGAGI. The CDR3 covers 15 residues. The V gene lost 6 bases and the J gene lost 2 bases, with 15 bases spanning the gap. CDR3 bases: TGTGCCAGCAGGGATGGGGGCGGGCACACAGATACGCAGTATTTT. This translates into CASRDGGGHTDTQYF.

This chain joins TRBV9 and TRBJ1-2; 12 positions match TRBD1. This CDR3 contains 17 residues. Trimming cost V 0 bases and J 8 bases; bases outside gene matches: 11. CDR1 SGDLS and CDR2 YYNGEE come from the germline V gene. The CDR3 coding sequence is TGTGCCAGCAGCGTAGGGGCCTCCGGGACAGGGGGCAAAGGCTACACCTTC. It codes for CASSVGASGTGGKGYTF.

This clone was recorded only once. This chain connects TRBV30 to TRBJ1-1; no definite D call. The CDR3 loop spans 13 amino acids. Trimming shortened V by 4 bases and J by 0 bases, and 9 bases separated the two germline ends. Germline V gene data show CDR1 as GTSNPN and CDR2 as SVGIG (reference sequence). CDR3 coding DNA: TGTGCCTGGACTCGAGCTTTGAACACTGAAGCTTTCTTT. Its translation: CAWTRALNTEAFF. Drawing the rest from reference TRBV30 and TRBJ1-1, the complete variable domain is SQTIHQWPATLVQPVGSPLSLECTVEGTSNPNLYWYRQAAGRGLQLLFYSVGIGQISSEVPQNLSASRPQDRQFILSSKKLLLSDSGFYLCAWTRALNTEAFFGQGTRLTVV.

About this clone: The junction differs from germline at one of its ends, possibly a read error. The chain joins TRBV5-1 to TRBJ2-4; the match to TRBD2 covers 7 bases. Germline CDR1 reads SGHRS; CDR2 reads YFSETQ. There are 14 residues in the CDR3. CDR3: CASSLQRGQNSQYF. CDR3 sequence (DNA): TGCGCCAGCAGTTTACAGCGGGGCCAAAACAGTCAGTACTTC.

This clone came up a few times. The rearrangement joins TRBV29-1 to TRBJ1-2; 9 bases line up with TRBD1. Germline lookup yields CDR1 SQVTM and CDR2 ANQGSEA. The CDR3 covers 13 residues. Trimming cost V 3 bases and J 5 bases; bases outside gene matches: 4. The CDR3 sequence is CSVEPGQGYGYTF. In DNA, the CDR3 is TGCAGCGTTGAGCCAGGACAGGGGTATGGCTACACCTTC.

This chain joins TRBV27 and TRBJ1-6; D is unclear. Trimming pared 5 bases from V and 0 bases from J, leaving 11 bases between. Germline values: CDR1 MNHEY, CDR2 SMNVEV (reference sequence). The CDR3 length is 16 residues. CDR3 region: CASSLQGSSYNSPLHF. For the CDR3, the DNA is TGTGCCAGCAGTCTACAAGGGAGCTCCTATAATTCACCCCTCCACTTT.

CDR3 loop: CASSFGGNIQYF. CDR3 sequence (DNA): TGTGCCAGCAGCTTCGGGGGAAACATTCAGTACTTC. This chain connects TRBV5-6 to TRBJ2-4, with D possibly TRBD2 on 6 matching bases. The CDR3 length is 12 residues. V gave up 2 bases and J gave up 6 bases, with 6 bases separating them. Germline CDR1 SGHDT, CDR2 YYEEEE.

For the CDR3, the DNA is TGTGCCAGCAGCCAAGCAGGGTCTAGAGCTGAAGCTTTCTTT. It encodes CASSQAGSRAEAFF. The gene calls are TRBV7-8 and TRBJ1-1, with D maybe TRBD1 (5 bases). This CDR3 has 14 amino acids. V lost 5 bases to trimming and J lost 6 bases, with 16 bases between them. Germline loops: CDR1 SGHVS, CDR2 FQNEAQ.

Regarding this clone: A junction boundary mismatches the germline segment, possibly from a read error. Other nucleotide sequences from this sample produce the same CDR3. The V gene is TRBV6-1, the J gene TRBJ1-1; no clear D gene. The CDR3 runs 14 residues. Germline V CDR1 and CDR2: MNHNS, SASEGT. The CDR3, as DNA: TGTGCCAGCAGTGATAACCGCCTCGATGGGCAAGCCTTCTTT. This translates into CASSDNRLDGQAFF.

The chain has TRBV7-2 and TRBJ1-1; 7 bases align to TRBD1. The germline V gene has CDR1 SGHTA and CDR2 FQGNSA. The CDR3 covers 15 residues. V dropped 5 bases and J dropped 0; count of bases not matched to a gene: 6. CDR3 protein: CASSIMGQLNTEAFF. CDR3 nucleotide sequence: TGTGCCAGCAGCATAATGGGACAGTTGAACACTGAAGCTTTCTTT. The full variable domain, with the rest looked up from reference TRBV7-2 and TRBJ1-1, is GAGVSQSPSNKVTEKGKDVELRCDPISGHTALYWYRQSLGQGLEFLIYFQGNSAPDKSGLPSDRFSAERTGGSVSTLTIQRTQQEDSAVYLCASSIMGQLNTEAFFGQGTRLTVV.

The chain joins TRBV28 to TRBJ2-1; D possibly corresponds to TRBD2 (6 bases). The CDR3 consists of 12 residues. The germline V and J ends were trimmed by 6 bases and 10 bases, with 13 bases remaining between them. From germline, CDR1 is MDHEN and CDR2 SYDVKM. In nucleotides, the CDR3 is TGTGCCAGCAGGTCGCAGGGAGGAGAGCAGTTCTTC. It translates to CASRSQGGEQFF.